Listed below are T cell receptor beta chains from one sample, sequenced in a study of blood T cell repertoires in COVID-19. The data were produced by immunoSEQ multiplex PCR, yet TCRdb's version contains in-frame clones alone and is incomplete. The table has under 250,000 clones, roughly 85% seen once; the top ten hold around 4.6%. What was sequenced was PBMCs or T cells enriched from blood (not recorded which). These receptors were taken from a woman aged 45-65 years who had been exposed to COVID-19. Each CDR3 is given with its conserved first and last residue. Each record gives: D gene, J gene, V gene, clone size, CDR3 DNA, CDR3 protein. D genes are given only for firm matches. Only some rows state a clone size, as once, few, many or a class for expanded clones.

D: TRBD1
J: TRBJ1-1
V: TRBV5-4
size: .
DNA: TGTGCCAGCACCAAACAGGGGACGAACACTGAAGCTTTCTTT
CDR3: CASTKQGTNTEAFF

D: .
J: TRBJ2-3
V: TRBV7-9
size: .
DNA: TGTGCCAGCAGCTTCGGGAGCACAGATACGCAGTATTTT
CDR3: CASSFGSTDTQYF

D: .
J: TRBJ1-1
V: TRBV12-3/TRBV12-4
size: once
DNA: TGTGCCAGCAGTCCCACAGGGACCACTGAAGCTTTCTTT
CDR3: CASSPTGTTEAFF

D: .
J: TRBJ1-4
V: TRBV5-1
size: .
DNA: TGCGCCAGCAGAGTACAGGGTAATGAAAAACTGTTTTTT
CDR3: CASRVQGNEKLFF

D: .
J: TRBJ1-2
V: TRBV30
size: .
DNA: TGTGCCTGGACCCGGGGGTATGGCTACACCTTC
CDR3: CAWTRGYGYTF

D: .
J: TRBJ2-2
V: TRBV5-6
size: .
DNA: TGTGCCAGCAGCTTGCAGGGGTTGTCCACCGGGGAGCTGTTTTTT
CDR3: CASSLQGLSTGELFF

D: .
J: TRBJ1-4
V: TRBV9
size: .
DNA: TGTGCCAGCAGCGTTACGGTTGGGGGGGAAAAACTGTTTTTT
CDR3: CASSVTVGGEKLFF

D: .
J: TRBJ2-1
V: TRBV7-2
size: .
DNA: TGTGCCAGCAGCTCCCAGTATGAGCAGTTCTTC
CDR3: CASSSQYEQFF

D: .
J: TRBJ2-3
V: TRBV14
size: .
DNA: TGTGCCAGCAGCCAACGGGGCACAGATACGCAGTATTTT
CDR3: CASSQRGTDTQYF

D: .
J: TRBJ2-2
V: TRBV2
size: .
DNA: TGTGCCAGCAGAGGCCCAGGGACCGGGGAGCTGTTTTTT
CDR3: CASRGPGTGELFF

D: .
J: TRBJ1-4
V: TRBV18
size: .
DNA: TGTGCCAGCTCCCCCCGGGCTAATGAAAAACTGTTTTTT
CDR3: CASSPRANEKLFF

D: .
J: TRBJ1-2
V: TRBV5-8
size: .
DNA: TGTGCCAGCAGCTTGGAGGGGGTTAACTATGGCTACACCTTC
CDR3: CASSLEGVNYGYTF

D: .
J: TRBJ1-1
V: TRBV28
size: few
DNA: TGTGCCAGTGAACAGAGGGCGGCAGAAGCTTTCTTT
CDR3: CASEQRAAEAFF

D: TRBD1
J: TRBJ1-1
V: TRBV7-8
size: .
DNA: TGTGCCAGCAGCTTACCGGGACAGACCGGTCGCGGCACTGAAGCTTTCTTT
CDR3: CASSLPGQTGRGTEAFF

D: .
J: TRBJ1-1
V: TRBV10-3
size: .
DNA: TGTGCCATCAGTGGCGGGACGGTGAACACTGAAGCTTTCTTT
CDR3: CAISGGTVNTEAFF

D: TRBD2
J: TRBJ2-2
V: TRBV27
size: .
DNA: TGTGCCAGCAGTTCGGGACTATTAACCGGGGAGCTGTTTTTT
CDR3: CASSSGLLTGELFF

D: .
J: TRBJ1-1
V: TRBV2
size: .
DNA: TGTGCCAGCAGTGAAAGCAAGGGGGCTGAAGCTTTCTTT
CDR3: CASSESKGAEAFF

D: TRBD2
J: TRBJ2-5
V: TRBV6-1
size: .
DNA: TGTGCCAGCAGTGAGATCGGCGGGGGGGCCCAAGGGACCCAGTACTTC
CDR3: CASSEIGGGAQGTQYF

D: .
J: TRBJ2-7
V: TRBV6-2/TRBV6-3
size: .
DNA: TGTGCCAGCAGTTCCGGGTTCTCTTCGTACGAGCAGTACTTC
CDR3: CASSSGFSSYEQYF

D: TRBD2
J: TRBJ2-3
V: TRBV29-1
size: .
DNA: TGCAGCGCTGACGTGACTAGCGGGGGGACCTATCGCACAGATACGCAGTATTTT
CDR3: CSADVTSGGTYRTDTQYF

D: TRBD2
J: TRBJ2-3
V: TRBV9
size: .
DNA: TGTGCCAGCAGCGTACGGGGGGGATCAGATACGCAGTATTTT
CDR3: CASSVRGGSDTQYF

D: .
J: TRBJ1-4
V: TRBV2
size: once
DNA: TGTGCCAGCAGTGAAAGTTACTCCGAAAAACTGTTTTTT
CDR3: CASSESYSEKLFF

D: .
J: TRBJ2-7
V: TRBV5-6
size: .
DNA: TGTGCCAGCAGCTTGGGACTTTTCGACCCTCCCGAGCAGTACTTC
CDR3: CASSLGLFDPPEQYF

D: .
J: TRBJ1-2
V: TRBV9
size: .
DNA: TGTGCCAGCAGCGTCGACCGAGGAGGCTACACCTTC
CDR3: CASSVDRGGYTF

D: TRBD1
J: TRBJ1-6
V: TRBV28
size: .
DNA: TGTGCCAGCAGTACGGACAGGGTGGGGTATAAGGCACCCCTCCACTTT
CDR3: CASSTDRVGYKAPLHF

D: TRBD1
J: TRBJ1-1
V: TRBV28
size: .
DNA: TGTGCCAGCAGTGGACAGGGCATATTAGGGAACACTGAAGCTTTCTTT
CDR3: CASSGQGILGNTEAFF

D: .
J: TRBJ2-7
V: TRBV11-1
size: .
DNA: TGTGCCAGCAGCTCCAGGGGTAAGGTCTACGAGCAGTACTTC
CDR3: CASSSRGKVYEQYF

D: TRBD1
J: TRBJ1-5
V: TRBV19
size: few
DNA: TGTGCCACCACCACATCAGGGGGCGAGGATCAGCCCCAGCATTTT
CDR3: CATTTSGGEDQPQHF

D: .
J: TRBJ1-5
V: TRBV19
size: .
DNA: TGTGCCAGTAGTATATGGAAAGGGGTTGGGGCTAGCAATCAGCCCCAGCATTTT
CDR3: CASSIWKGVGASNQPQHF

D: TRBD1
J: TRBJ1-5
V: TRBV2
size: .
DNA: TGTGCCAGCAGTACCCGAAGAGGGACAGGGGATGGTCAGCCCCAGCATTTT
CDR3: CASSTRRGTGDGQPQHF

D: .
J: TRBJ1-5
V: TRBV7-2
size: .
DNA: TGTGCCAGCAGCAGAGACGCGGCAGCTTATAGCAATCAGCCCCAGCATTTT
CDR3: CASSRDAAAYSNQPQHF

D: .
J: TRBJ1-3
V: TRBV5-5
size: .
DNA: TGTGCCAGCAGCTTCCCAATTGGAAACACCATATATTTT
CDR3: CASSFPIGNTIYF

D: TRBD2
J: TRBJ2-1
V: TRBV9
size: .
DNA: TGTGCCAGCAGCGTCCCCCGGGGACTAGCGGGGGAAAGTGAGCAGTTCTTC
CDR3: CASSVPRGLAGESEQFF

D: TRBD2
J: TRBJ2-5
V: TRBV7-9
size: .
DNA: TGTGCCAGCAGCGCCTTAGCGGGGGACATCCAAGAGACCCAGTACTTC
CDR3: CASSALAGDIQETQYF

D: TRBD1
J: TRBJ2-1
V: TRBV7-8
size: .
DNA: TGTGCCAGCAGCTTAGAGCGGACAGGAGCCTACAATGAGCAGTTCTTC
CDR3: CASSLERTGAYNEQFF

D: TRBD1
J: TRBJ1-2
V: TRBV10-2
size: .
DNA: TGCGCCAGCAGTGTGAACAGGGGGGGTGGCTACACCTTC
CDR3: CASSVNRGGGYTF

D: TRBD1
J: TRBJ2-7
V: TRBV7-9
size: .
DNA: TGTGCCAGCAGCACCCAACAGGGACAGGGCGAGCAGTACTTC
CDR3: CASSTQQGQGEQYF

D: .
J: TRBJ1-2
V: TRBV9
size: .
DNA: TGTGCCAGCAGCCTCTGGACCAACAGGGGCTACACCTTC
CDR3: CASSLWTNRGYTF

D: TRBD2
J: TRBJ2-3
V: TRBV27
size: .
DNA: TGTGCCAGCAGCTACAAGGGACTAGCGGGGGGTGGGACAGATACGCAGTATTTT
CDR3: CASSYKGLAGGGTDTQYF

D: .
J: TRBJ1-2
V: TRBV4-3
size: .
DNA: TGCGCCAGCAGCCAAGACCCCAGTAACTATGGCTACACCTTC
CDR3: CASSQDPSNYGYTF

D: TRBD1
J: TRBJ1-4
V: TRBV4-3
size: .
DNA: TGCGCCAGCAGCGGGACAGCTTATACAGAAAAACTGTTTTTT
CDR3: CASSGTAYTEKLFF

D: .
J: TRBJ1-4
V: TRBV28
size: .
DNA: TGTGCCAGCACCCCGTCCGGGTGGGAGGAAAAACTGTTTTTT
CDR3: CASTPSGWEEKLFF

D: TRBD1
J: TRBJ1-6
V: TRBV7-3
size: .
DNA: TGTGCCAGCAGCTTACAGGGGGCAAATTCACCCCTCCACTTT
CDR3: CASSLQGANSPLHF

D: .
J: TRBJ2-3
V: TRBV12-3/TRBV12-4
size: .
DNA: TGTGCCAGCAGTTTCAAAGATACGCAGTATTTT
CDR3: CASSFKDTQYF

D: .
J: TRBJ1-1
V: TRBV18
size: .
DNA: TGTGCCAGCTCACACACCCAGGGGAACACTGAAGCTTTCTTT
CDR3: CASSHTQGNTEAFF

D: .
J: TRBJ2-7
V: TRBV21-1
size: .
DNA: TGTGCCAGCAGCATATTCAGGAGGTGGGCCATCCTTTACGAGCAGTACTTC
CDR3: CASSIFRRWAILYEQYF

D: .
J: TRBJ1-1
V: TRBV7-3
size: few
DNA: TGTGCCAGCAGCCAATTAGCCAGGGGACGCACTGAAGCTTTCTTT
CDR3: CASSQLARGRTEAFF

D: .
J: TRBJ1-4
V: TRBV5-6
size: .
DNA: TGTGCCAGCAGCTTGAAGGGGATCACTAATGAAAAACTGTTTTTT
CDR3: CASSLKGITNEKLFF

D: TRBD1
J: TRBJ1-5
V: TRBV28
size: .
DNA: TGTGCCAGCAGTTCAGGGGGCAGGCAGCCCCAGCATTTT
CDR3: CASSSGGRQPQHF

D: TRBD1
J: TRBJ2-1
V: TRBV9
size: .
DNA: TGTGCCAGCAGCCCACTGGGACAGTTCTACAATGAGCAGTTCTTC
CDR3: CASSPLGQFYNEQFF

D: TRBD1
J: TRBJ1-1
V: TRBV6-5
size: .
DNA: TGTGCCAGCAGTCACAGGGGTAAGAACACTGAAGCTTTCTTT
CDR3: CASSHRGKNTEAFF

D: TRBD1
J: TRBJ1-6
V: TRBV6-5
size: once
DNA: TGTGCCAGCAGGGGGACAGTGGGTGCTTCACCCCTCCACTTT
CDR3: CASRGTVGASPLHF

D: .
J: TRBJ1-2
V: TRBV23-1
size: few
DNA: TGCGCCAGCAGTCAATCGATGACGGAGGGCTACACCTTC
CDR3: CASSQSMTEGYTF

D: .
J: TRBJ2-5
V: TRBV21-1
size: .
DNA: TGTGCCAGCCTGGGGCACCAGACCAGAAATCAAGAGACCCAGTACTTC
CDR3: CASLGHQTRNQETQYF

D: TRBD2
J: TRBJ2-1
V: TRBV7-2
size: .
DNA: TGTGCCAGCAGGGGGACTAGCGGGGAGAATGAGCAGTTCTTC
CDR3: CASRGTSGENEQFF

D: .
J: TRBJ2-1
V: TRBV4-1
size: .
DNA: TGCGCCAGCAGCTCGATCGACTTAGGCTTCCTTTACAATGAGCAGTTCTTC
CDR3: CASSSIDLGFLYNEQFF

D: .
J: TRBJ1-2
V: TRBV5-4
size: once
DNA: TGTGCCAGCAACTACGCCTCAGGGGATGGCTACACCTTC
CDR3: CASNYASGDGYTF

D: .
J: TRBJ1-1
V: TRBV2
size: .
DNA: TGTGCCAGCACTGAGGACAGAGACACTGAAGCTTTCTTT
CDR3: CASTEDRDTEAFF

D: .
J: TRBJ1-2
V: TRBV3-1/TRBV3-2
size: .
DNA: TGTGCCAGCAGCCCCCAGCGGGTATCCTATGGCTACACCTTC
CDR3: CASSPQRVSYGYTF